One and the same sample provided the 14 T cell receptor beta chains below, sequenced in a study of blood T cell repertoires in COVID-19. The assay was immunoSEQ multiplex PCR, and TCRdb's table has in-frame clones only and misses some. The sample lists 250,000 to 350,000 clones, roughly 90% occurring once. Sequencing input: PBMCs or T cells enriched from blood (not recorded which). The receptors originated from a woman in her 30s who had recovered from COVID-19.

The genes are TRBV27 and TRBJ2-1, with TRBD1 matching over 11 bases. V lost 2 bases, J lost 7 bases, and 4 bases stayed unmatched. CDR3 length: 15 amino acids. CDR1 and CDR2 from the germline V gene are MNHEY and SMNVEV (reference sequence). The CDR3 DNA reads as TGTGCCAGCAGTTTAAGGGACAGGGGGGGAAATGAGCAGTTCTTC. Amino acid sequence: CASSLRDRGGNEQFF.

The chain has TRBV3-1 (or the pseudogene TRBV3-2) and TRBJ2-5; tentative D call: TRBD2 (5 bases). Germline V lookup: CDR1 LGHDT, CDR2 YNNKEL (reference sequence). The CDR3 has 14 residues. V was shortened by 4 bases and J by 4 bases, with 13 bases between the two germline ends. Here the CDR3 reads CASSPRDQRETQYF. The CDR3 DNA reads as TGTGCCAGCAGCCCCCGGGATCAAAGAGAGACCCAGTACTTC.

The J gene is TRBJ2-7, the V gene TRBV4-3; TRBD1 aligns across 7 bases. Germline V gene lookup returns CDR1 LGHNA and CDR2 YSLEER. This CDR3 has 15 residues. V lost 4 bases to trimming and J lost 0 bases; unmatched junction nucleotides: 6. CDR3 sequence: CASSRGAGGSYEQYF. The DNA for the CDR3 is TGCGCCAGCAGCCGAGGGGCAGGGGGCTCCTACGAGCAGTACTTC.

The chain is built from TRBV2 and TRBJ1-2; tentatively, D is TRBD1 (5 bases). Germline CDR1 SNHLY, CDR2 FYNNEI. This CDR3 has 14 amino acids. V shed 3 bases and J shed 4 bases, with 12 bases lying between them. The chain's CDR3 is CASSEAQGGYGYTF. CDR3 sequence (DNA): TGTGCCAGCAGTGAGGCGCAGGGCGGCTATGGCTACACCTTC.

The chain carries TRBV6-1 and TRBJ2-1, with D possibly being TRBD1 (7 bases). The V and J ends lost 3 bases and 8 bases respectively, with 17 bases between them. In germline, CDR1 is MNHNS, CDR2 SASEGT. This CDR3 has 15 amino acids. The CDR3 sequence: CASSDWAGGGDEQFF. The DNA for the CDR3 is TGTGCCAGCAGTGATTGGGCAGGGGGAGGTGATGAGCAGTTCTTC.

The chain is built from TRBV3-1 (or the pseudogene TRBV3-2) and TRBJ1-1, with D unresolved. CDR3 length: 14 residues. V lost 6 bases to trimming and J lost 1 base, with 12 bases between them. Germline-derived CDR1 and CDR2 are LGHDT and YNNKEL (reference sequence). CDR3 amino acids: CASSPNNRNTEAFF. CDR3 DNA: TGTGCCAGCAGTCCCAATAACAGGAACACTGAAGCTTTCTTT.

The V and J genes are TRBV7-9 and TRBJ1-1; D may be TRBD1 (6 bases). CDR1 is SEHNR and CDR2 is FQNEAQ in the germline V gene (reference sequence). This CDR3 spans 17 amino acids. Trimming pared 1 base from V and 3 bases from J, leaving 18 bases between. The chain's CDR3 is CASSLGQGTLGDTEAFF. The CDR3 DNA is TGTGCCAGCAGCTTAGGTCAGGGGACCCTCGGGGACACTGAAGCTTTCTTT.

The CDR3 nucleotides are TGTGCCAGCAGCTTGCTCTTCGGCGGGGGGGCCCCCTACAATGAGCAGTTCTTC. Translation gives CASSLLFGGGAPYNEQFF. The chain employs TRBV11-2 and TRBJ2-1, with 9 bases aligning to TRBD2. The CDR3 totals 18 residues. Germline V gene sequence: CDR1 SGHAT, CDR2 FQNNGV. J was trimmed by 2 bases and V by 3 bases; bases with no gene match: 11.

V usage is TRBV19 and J usage is TRBJ2-5; TRBD2 aligns across 7 bases. V lost 7 bases, J lost 4 bases, and 9 bases stayed unmatched. This CDR3 spans 14 amino acids. Germline V lookup: CDR1 LNHDA, CDR2 SQIVND (reference sequence). The CDR3 sequence: CASTLSGAGETQYF. The CDR3 DNA sequence: TGTGCCAGTACCCTCAGCGGGGCGGGAGAGACCCAGTACTTC. Full variable domain (rest looked up from reference TRBV19 and TRBJ2-5): DGGITQSPKYLFRKEGQNVTLSCEQNLNHDAMYWYRQDPGQGLRLIYYSQIVNDFQKGDIAEGYSVSREKKESFPLTVTSAQKNPTAFYLCASTLSGAGETQYFGPGTRLLVL.

This rearrangement joins TRBV24-1 to TRBJ2-5, with 9 bases aligning to TRBD2. This CDR3 comprises 15 residues. V gave up 4 bases and J gave up 3 bases; unmatched junction bases: 5. The germline V gene has CDR1 KGHDR and CDR2 SFDVKD. The CDR3 reads CATSDSLAGKETQYF. In DNA, the CDR3 is TGTGCCACCAGTGACTCCCTAGCGGGGAAAGAGACCCAGTACTTC.

This clone was detected only once. The V gene is TRBV18, the J gene TRBJ2-2; D is unresolved. The germline V gene encodes CDR1 KGHSH and CDR2 LQKENI. V was pared by 4 bases and J by 2 bases, with 11 bases between. This CDR3 has 15 amino acids. The CDR3: CASSLTAHNTGELFF. As DNA, the CDR3 is TGTGCCAGCTCACTAACCGCACACAACACCGGGGAGCTGTTTTTT.

This chain joins TRBV7-2 and TRBJ1-2, with a possible D match to TRBD1 (6 bases). Trimming left V 1 base short and J 8 bases short, with 14 bases between. In germline, CDR1 is SGHTA, CDR2 FQGNSA. The CDR3 runs 14 residues. The CDR3 reads CASSLESRGLGYTF. In DNA form, the CDR3 reads TGTGCCAGCAGCTTAGAAAGCAGGGGCCTAGGCTACACCTTC.

The chain recombines TRBV5-1 with TRBJ1-4, with D hard to call. The V gene's germline CDR1 is SGHRS and CDR2 YFSETQ. The V gene lost 1 base and the J gene lost 5 bases, with 9 bases spanning the gap. This CDR3 is 14 amino acids long. CDR3 amino acids: CASSLLAVNEKLFF. The DNA of the CDR3 is TGCGCCAGCAGCTTGTTAGCTGTAAATGAAAAACTGTTTTTT.

The V call is TRBV5-5, the J call TRBJ1-4; 7 nucleotides agree with TRBD1. Germline CDR1 SGHKS, CDR2 YYEKEE (reference sequence). Germline trimming cut 0 bases from V and 3 bases from J; bases unmatched to any gene: 5. The CDR3 contains 16 residues. CDR3 sequence (DNA): TGTGCCAGCAGCTTGGGACAGGGAACAGCTAATGAAAAACTGTTTTTT. The encoded protein is CASSLGQGTANEKLFF.